Reported below is one TCR beta chain. Its antigen is not identified. The data belong to a study of shared clonotypes between healthy human individuals. This table comes from immunoSEQ multiplex PCR, and its TCRdb copy is limited to in-frame clones, with some not included. Of about 1.1 million clones listed, 75% to 80% are singletons. The CDR3 is 16 amino acids. Germline CDR1 and CDR2: SGHDN and FVKESK. V lost 1 base and J lost 3; bases outside the gene matches: 5. Study results and caveats: Generally, estimated richness proved larger in naive subsets than it did in memory subsets. Compared with clonotypes that all four donors shared, non-shared clonotypes had lower generation probabilities.

This chain links TRBV14 with TRBJ2-3, with 9 nucleotides matching TRBD2. The material sequenced was memory CD4+ T cells from PBMCs. Sample subset: CD45RA-negative fraction. This clonotype was obtained from a man younger than 35 in good health. Some clones in this sample may be carry-over from other donors' samples. The CDR3 here is CASSQGAGGITDTQYF. The CDR3 DNA reads TGTGCCAGCAGCCAAGGTGCGGGAGGGATAACAGATACGCAGTATTTT.